One sample yielded the 20 T cell receptor beta chains listed below, sequenced in a study of identical twins. Using its own MiXCR run on the 5' RACE reads, TCRdb lists one record per CDR3 protein. The sample records hundreds of thousands of distinct CDR3 sequences, 8.5% to 9.5% being singletons. The data were also submitted as part of a second study, on yellow fever vaccine responses in identical twins.

The specimen was PBMCs. These receptors were collected from a woman between 18 and 29 years old in good health.

In this sample, this clonotype turned up once. The V call is TRBV7-2, the J call TRBJ2-7, with D possibly matching TRBD2 (5 bases). The CDR3 length is 16 residues. Germline V gene lookup returns CDR1 SGHTA and CDR2 FQGNSA. With 1 base removed from V and 4 bases from J, the gap between germline ends came to 17 bases. The CDR3 sequence is CASSLGIGLAGYEQYF. CDR3 bases: TGTGCCAGCAGCTTAGGGATAGGCCTAGCTGGTTACGAGCAGTACTTC.

The CDR3 region has the DNA TGCGCCAGCAGCCAAGACTCGGGTCTCTACGAGCAGTACTTC. Translating it yields CASSQDSGLYEQYF. The V and J genes are TRBV4-3 and TRBJ2-7; D is uncertain. CDR1 LGHNA and CDR2 YSLEER come from the germline V gene. The ends were cut back, 0 bases at V and 3 bases at J, with 9 bases in the middle. This CDR3 has 14 amino acids.

This clonotype was seen more than once but under ten times. The chain recombines TRBV6-2 or TRBV6-3 with TRBJ2-7; no definite D call. The CDR3 contains 12 residues. CDR1 and CDR2 from the germline V gene are MNHEY and SVGEGT. Trimming shortened V by 3 bases and J by 3 bases, and 6 bases separated the two germline ends. CDR3 loop: CASSYFGYEQYF. The CDR3 DNA follows: TGTGCCAGCAGTTATTTCGGCTACGAGCAGTACTTC.

The gene calls are TRBV7-2 and TRBJ2-1; TRBD2 matches at 13 bases. In germline, CDR1 is SGHTA, CDR2 FQGNSA. Trimming at V came to 8 bases and at J to 7 bases, leaving 8 bases not matched to a gene. This CDR3 is built from 15 residues. The CDR3 region has the DNA TGTGCCAGCGGGCACCGGACTAGCGGGAGTAATGAGCAGTTCTTC. Protein: CASGHRTSGSNEQFF.

This clonotype was counted a few times. The chain has TRBV13 and TRBJ2-1, with 8 bases that match TRBD2. The CDR3 runs to 15 residues. The germline V gene has CDR1 PRHDT and CDR2 FYEKMQ (reference sequence). Trimming took 1 base from V and 6 from J; bases not matched to a gene: 5. The CDR3 loop is CASSLVGLDFNEQFF. The CDR3 DNA reads as TGTGCCAGCAGCTTAGTGGGACTAGATTTCAATGAGCAGTTCTTC.

This clonotype was seen at least ten times. This chain links TRBV12-3 or TRBV12-4 with TRBJ2-7; TRBD1 matches at 7 bases. Germline trimming cut 6 bases from V and 4 bases from J; bases unmatched to any gene: 9. This CDR3 comprises 14 residues. The CDR3 reads CASRSDRAPYEQYF. CDR3 sequence (DNA): TGTGCCAGCAGAAGCGACAGGGCGCCTTACGAGCAGTACTTC.

A note on this clonotype: At one end the junction does not follow the germline gene, possibly because of a read error. CDR3: CASILGDSSHEQYF. The CDR3 DNA sequence: TGTGCCAGCATCCTGGGGGACAGCTCCCACGAGCAGTACTTC. The chain has TRBV7-9 and TRBJ2-7; TRBD1 agrees at 7 bases. The CDR3 has 14 amino acids. Germline V lookup: CDR1 SEHNR, CDR2 FQNEAQ (reference sequence).

This clonotype was observed at least ten times. The rearrangement joins TRBV11-2 to TRBJ2-3; D gene uncertain. Trimming removed 1 base from V and 0 bases from J, with 8 bases in between. The V gene's germline CDR1 is SGHAT and CDR2 FQNNGV. This CDR3 has 15 amino acids. The CDR3 DNA reads as TGTGCCAGCAGCTTAGTAGTGAGTAGCACAGATACGCAGTATTTT. Encoded protein: CASSLVVSSTDTQYF.

The rearrangement uses TRBV7-2 and TRBJ1-1; 7 nucleotides line up with TRBD1. Germline CDR1 reads SGHTA; CDR2 reads FQGNSA. V lost 2 bases, J lost 6 bases, and 6 bases stayed unmatched. This CDR3 has 14 residues. The CDR3 DNA reads TGTGCCAGCAGCTTAAAAACAGGGGACCCTGAAGCTTTCTTT. It translates to CASSLKTGDPEAFF.

This clonotype occurred a few times. The chain joins TRBV4-3 to TRBJ1-2; TRBD1 might be the D (5 bases). The CDR3 loop spans 15 amino acids. The V gene's germline CDR1 is LGHNA and CDR2 YSLEER. Trimming took 5 bases from V and 2 from J, leaving 15 bases between them. CDR3 in DNA: TGCGCCAGCAGCAAGGGGAGCCAGGGAAACTATGGCTACACCTTC. Protein product: CASSKGSQGNYGYTF.

This chain uses TRBV7-2 with TRBJ2-1, with 8 bases fitting TRBD1. Looked up from germline, CDR1 is SGHTA and CDR2 is FQGNSA. This CDR3 is built from 15 residues. The V gene end was trimmed by 5 bases and the J gene end by 7 bases; junction bases not matched to a gene: 10. The CDR3 region has the DNA TGTGCCAGCAGCCCCCAGGGGGCGCTGGGGAATGAGCAGTTCTTC. It yields the protein CASSPQGALGNEQFF.

This clonotype was seen repeatedly, ten times or more. The J gene is TRBJ2-1, the V gene TRBV24-1; tentatively, D is TRBD1 (5 bases). The CDR3 runs 13 residues. V dropped 4 bases and J dropped 9 bases, with 12 bases sitting between them. CDR1 is KGHDR, CDR2 SFDVKD, per germline. The CDR3 DNA reads TGTGCCACCAGTGACGACAGTTACGGTGAGCAGTTCTTC. Its protein is CATSDDSYGEQFF.

This clonotype showed up just a few times. In DNA form, the CDR3 reads TGTGCCAGCAGTCCCCAATACCAAAAGGGAACAGATACGCAGTATTTT. This encodes CASSPQYQKGTDTQYF. The chain uses TRBV27 and TRBJ2-3, with unresolved D. The length of the CDR3 is 16 residues. CDR1 and CDR2 (germline): MNHEY, SMNVEV (reference sequence). Deletions cut 5 bases from V and 3 bases from J, with 18 bases between.

In its sample, this clonotype was seen a few times. This sequence joins TRBV11-1 and TRBJ2-2; 13 nucleotides align to TRBD2. Germline assignment: CDR1 SGHAT and CDR2 FQDESV (reference sequence). CDR3 length: 18 amino acids. Trimming took 4 bases from V and 6 from J; bases not matched to a gene: 11. The CDR3 loop reads CASSYTSGGAIHPGELFF. The CDR3 bases are TGTGCCAGCAGCTATACTAGCGGGGGGGCCATCCATCCCGGGGAGCTGTTTTTT.

The J gene is TRBJ2-5, the V gene TRBV28, with TRBD2 identical over 14 bases. The junction had 9 bases not matched to a gene; V was cut back by 11 bases and J by 1 base. This CDR3 is 16 amino acids long. The germline CDR1 and CDR2 sequences are MDHEN and SYDVKM. The CDR3 reads CASKGLAGDLQETQYF. The CDR3 coding sequence is TGTGCCTCTAAGGGACTAGCGGGGGACCTCCAAGAGACCCAGTACTTC.

This clonotype was picked up many times. V usage is TRBV28 and J usage is TRBJ2-1; 8 bases agree with TRBD1. Germline V CDR1 and CDR2: MDHEN, SYDVKM. The junction had 10 bases not matched to a gene; V was cut back by 5 bases and J by 4 bases. The CDR3 extends over 16 amino acids. The chain's CDR3 is CASSNRNRGEYNEQFF. DNA of the CDR3: TGTGCCAGCAGTAACCGTAACAGGGGGGAATACAATGAGCAGTTCTTC.

This clonotype was recorded a few times. CDR3 in amino acids: CASSVVGVTGELFF. DNA of the CDR3: TGTGCCAGCAGCGTAGTGGGGGTTACCGGGGAGCTGTTTTTT. This chain links TRBV9 with TRBJ2-2; D may correspond to TRBD1 or TRBD2 (5 bases each). Per germline, CDR1 SGDLS and CDR2 YYNGEE. The CDR3 length is 14 residues. Trimming pared 0 bases from V and 5 bases from J, leaving 8 bases between.

This clonotype appeared many times. This chain uses TRBV12-3 or TRBV12-4 with TRBJ1-2, with D uncertain. The CDR3 consists of 13 residues. Trimming removed 5 bases from V and 6 bases from J, with 13 bases in between. The CDR3 DNA sequence: TGTGCCAGCAGTCCCCTATGGGCCCATGGCTACACCTTC. Translated: CASSPLWAHGYTF.

The chain links TRBV6-1 to TRBJ2-6; 7 positions match TRBD1. CDR3 length: 17 residues. CDR1 and CDR2 from the germline V gene are MNHNS and SASEGT. J gave up 0 bases and V 4 bases, and 6 bases lay outside the gene matches. The CDR3 sequence is CASSAGQKLSGANVLTF. The CDR3 bases are TGTGCCAGCAGTGCGGGACAGAAACTCTCTGGGGCCAACGTCCTGACTTTC.

This clonotype was detected a few times. The chain links TRBV7-2 to TRBJ2-3; D is undetermined. V was shortened by 5 bases and J by 7 bases, with 7 bases between the two germline ends. The CDR3 extends over 11 amino acids. CDR1 SGHTA and CDR2 FQGNSA come from the germline V gene. As DNA, the CDR3 is TGTGCCAGCAGCCATAGCAATACGCAGTATTTT. Translation: CASSHSNTQYF.